The 9 T cell receptor beta chains below were found in one sample sequenced in a study of early T cells in non-severe SARS-CoV-2 infection (dated by TCRdb to about 2021). Library creation used 5' RACE. The run used a NextSeq 500. TCRdb reprocessing: public reads trimmed at Q25 with fastp, clones called with MiXCR, in-frame beta chains kept. Rows are combined by CDR3 protein, so each entry shows the most common genes and DNA. Here the sample has under 70,000 distinct CDR3 sequences; 5.9% occur a single time. The ten largest clones take up around 3.4% of the sample. The material was whole blood, obtained at baseline. The receptors here all came from an adult who was a healthcare worker with PCR-confirmed SARS-CoV-2 infection or an uninfected control (not recorded which).

This clonotype was picked up many times. The V and J genes are TRBV4-2 and TRBJ1-2, with D unclear. V was shortened by 0 bases and J by 8 bases, with 10 bases between the two germline ends. The germline gives CDR1 LGHNA, CDR2 YNFKEQ. The CDR3 is 13 residues long. The CDR3 reads CASSQESGSGYTF. The CDR3 nucleotides are TGTGCCAGCAGCCAAGAGTCTGGTTCGGGCTACACCTTC.

This clonotype was seen at least ten times. The chain couples TRBV6-5 to TRBJ2-5, with 7 bases that match TRBD2. This CDR3 is built from 15 residues. Losses at the gene ends were 9 bases for V and 5 bases for J; bases not matched to a gene: 15. Germline CDR1 reads MNHEY; CDR2 reads SVGAGI. The CDR3 DNA follows: TGTGCCAGTACCTCAGCGGCAGGGAGGGAGGAGACCCAGTACTTC. Amino acids: CASTSAAGREETQYF.

In its sample, this clonotype was seen many times. As DNA, the CDR3 is TGTGCCAGCAGCCCAAGTTTGATGGCCCACGCCTACAATGAGCAGTTCTTC. Protein: CASSPSLMAHAYNEQFF. This rearrangement joins TRBV9 to TRBJ2-1, with D hard to call. CDR1 SGDLS and CDR2 YYNGEE come from the germline V gene. The CDR3 sequence is 17 residues long. Trimming stripped 4 bases from V and 2 bases from J, with 19 bases between.

This clonotype was seen many times. The gene calls are TRBV27 and TRBJ2-5, with a weak D call TRBD1 (6 bases). V gave up 3 bases and J gave up 5 bases, with 13 bases separating them. The CDR3 consists of 14 residues. Germline CDR1 is MNHEY and CDR2 is SMNVEV (reference sequence). CDR3 DNA: TGTGCCAGCAGTTTCAGGGGAGCGATGGAGACCCAGTACTTC. Its protein product is CASSFRGAMETQYF.

At least ten counts were recorded for this clonotype. The chain recombines TRBV6-1 with TRBJ2-3; the match to TRBD2 covers 11 bases. This CDR3 has 16 amino acids. Trimming at V came to 7 bases and at J to 0 bases, leaving 6 bases not matched to a gene. Germline assignment: CDR1 MNHNS and CDR2 SASEGT. The CDR3 DNA follows: TGTGCCAGCATTGGGACTAGCGGACGAAGCACAGATACGCAGTATTTT. The encoded protein is CASIGTSGRSTDTQYF.

The table lists this clonotype with many counts. The gene calls are TRBV19 and TRBJ2-4; no clear D gene. The CDR3 has 14 amino acids. Germline V CDR1 and CDR2: LNHDA, SQIVND (reference sequence). Trimming pared 5 bases from V and 1 base from J, leaving 9 bases between. DNA of the CDR3: TGTGCCAGTAGTCAGCCCGGGGCCAAAAACATTCAGTACTTC. Translating it yields CASSQPGAKNIQYF.

This clonotype was counted at least ten times. The chain couples TRBV7-8 to TRBJ1-1, with TRBD1 matching 9 bases. V was pared by 3 bases and J by 4 bases, with 3 bases of the junction left unmatched. Germline-derived CDR1 and CDR2 are SGHVS and FQNEAQ. The CDR3 covers 14 residues. DNA for the CDR3: TGTGCCAGCAGCTTGGGGACAGGGATCACTGAAGCTTTCTTT. Its protein product is CASSLGTGITEAFF.

V and J are TRBV21-1 and TRBJ2-1; the listed D gene, TRBD2, was not tested against the DNA. TRBV21-1 is shown as a pseudogene. The CDR3 consists of 17 residues. The CDR3 sequence is CASSKAGGDCRLDEQFF. The CDR3 nucleotides read TGTGCCAGCAGCAAAGCCGGTGGGGACTGCCGTCTCGATGAGCAGTTCTTC.

This clonotype was observed many times. The rearrangement links TRBV29-1 to TRBJ2-1; either TRBD1 or TRBD2 may fit D (7 bases each). In germline, CDR1 is SQVTM, CDR2 ANQGSEA. V lost 8 bases, J lost 0 bases, and 11 bases lay in between. This CDR3 has 13 residues. For the CDR3, the DNA is TGCAGCCAGGGGGGGAGCTCCTACAATGAGCAGTTCTTC. It yields the protein CSQGGSSYNEQFF.